This is a list of T cell receptor beta chains from one sample in a study of T cells in Graves' hyperthyroidism and ophthalmopathy. TCRdb re-derived calls from the multiplex PCR reads in MiXCR, one entry per CDR3 protein. The sample comprises approximately 530,000 distinct CDR3 sequences, over 15% of which are singletons, and more than 15% rests with the top ten. The sequencing sample was made of blood. The receptors were sampled from a woman aged 18-30 years with Graves' hyperthyroidism. The CDR3 runs from the conserved cysteine through the conserved F or W. The order of the fields is D gene, V gene, clone size, J gene, CDR3 protein, CDR3 DNA. A D gene is named only where the DNA matches it firmly. Size tells how often a clone was seen (once, few, many) or the class of an expanded clone, and some rows leave it out.

D gene: TRBD1; V gene: TRBV6-5; clone size: few; J gene: TRBJ1-4; CDR3 protein: CASSSPRGRDEKLFF; CDR3 DNA: TGTGCCAGCAGTTCTCCCAGGGGGCGCGATGAAAAACTGTTTTTT
D gene: -; V gene: TRBV30; clone size: -; J gene: TRBJ1-1; CDR3 protein: CAWSVDRRALF; CDR3 DNA: TGTGCCTGGAGTGTAGATCGGAGGGCTTTATTT
D gene: -; V gene: TRBV5-1; clone size: few; J gene: TRBJ2-5; CDR3 protein: CASAVGRETQYF; CDR3 DNA: TGCGCCAGCGCGGTGGGTCGGGAGACCCAGTACTTC
D gene: -; V gene: TRBV18; clone size: -; J gene: TRBJ1-1; CDR3 protein: CASSPGVPRTEAFF; CDR3 DNA: TGTGCCAGCTCACCAGGGGTTCCAAGGACTGAAGCTTTCTTT
D gene: -; V gene: TRBV11-2; clone size: few; J gene: TRBJ2-5; CDR3 protein: CASSLMGLGSQYF; CDR3 DNA: TGTGCCAGCAGCTTAATGGGTCTAGGCAGCCAGTACTTC
D gene: -; V gene: TRBV6-1; clone size: many; J gene: TRBJ1-6; CDR3 protein: CASRRDSTSAPGDSPLHF; CDR3 DNA: TGTGCCAGCAGACGAGACAGTACGTCAGCTCCTGGGGATTCACCCCTCCACTTT
D gene: -; V gene: TRBV29-1; clone size: -; J gene: TRBJ2-2; CDR3 protein: CSVGGLRGTGELFF; CDR3 DNA: TGCAGCGTTGGTGGGCTTCGGGGCACCGGGGAGCTGTTTTTT
D gene: -; V gene: TRBV7-6; clone size: -; J gene: TRBJ1-1; CDR3 protein: CASSPYEGSGTEAFF; CDR3 DNA: TGTGCCAGCAGCCCTTATGAGGGATCGGGGACTGAAGCTTTCTTT
D gene: -; V gene: TRBV30; clone size: many; J gene: TRBJ1-5; CDR3 protein: CAWSRGPAVGQPQHF; CDR3 DNA: TGTGCCTGGAGCCGCGGTCCGGCGGTCGGTCAGCCCCAGCATTTT
D gene: -; V gene: TRBV30; clone size: -; J gene: TRBJ1-2; CDR3 protein: CAYQRPRAGYTF; CDR3 DNA: TGTGCCTACCAGAGGCCCAGGGCCGGCTACACCTTC
D gene: -; V gene: TRBV2; clone size: many; J gene: TRBJ1-1; CDR3 protein: CASGGRLNTEAFF; CDR3 DNA: TGTGCCAGCGGGGGACGGCTGAACACTGAAGCTTTCTTT
D gene: TRBD1; V gene: TRBV24-1; clone size: few; J gene: TRBJ2-7; CDR3 protein: CATSDSRTGRHEQYF; CDR3 DNA: TGTGCCACCAGTGATTCCAGGACAGGAAGGCACGAGCAGTACTTC
D gene: TRBD1; V gene: TRBV6-2/TRBV6-3; clone size: -; J gene: TRBJ1-2; CDR3 protein: CASSLDRGNGYTF; CDR3 DNA: TGTGCCAGCAGTTTGGACAGGGGGAATGGCTACACCTTC
D gene: TRBD1; V gene: TRBV28; clone size: -; J gene: TRBJ1-5; CDR3 protein: CASTLTGYSNQPQHF; CDR3 DNA: TGTGCCAGCACCCTGACAGGGTATAGCAATCAGCCCCAGCATTTT
D gene: TRBD1; V gene: TRBV28; clone size: many; J gene: TRBJ2-5; CDR3 protein: CASSSGTGQETQYF; CDR3 DNA: TGTGCCAGCAGTTCCGGGACAGGACAAGAGACCCAGTACTTC
D gene: -; V gene: TRBV11-1; clone size: many; J gene: TRBJ1-1; CDR3 protein: CASSREGLTEAFF; CDR3 DNA: TGTGCCAGCAGCAGGGAGGGACTCACTGAAGCTTTCTTT
D gene: -; V gene: TRBV6-5; clone size: many; J gene: TRBJ1-1; CDR3 protein: CASSYSRDGNTEAFF; CDR3 DNA: TGTGCCAGCAGTTACTCAAGGGATGGGAACACTGAAGCTTTCTTT
D gene: TRBD2; V gene: TRBV14; clone size: many; J gene: TRBJ2-5; CDR3 protein: CASSQEWSGGARETQYF; CDR3 DNA: TGTGCCAGCAGCCAAGAGTGGAGCGGGGGGGCAAGAGAGACCCAGTACTTC
D gene: TRBD2; V gene: TRBV20-1; clone size: many; J gene: TRBJ2-5; CDR3 protein: CSAPRSGVQETQYF; CDR3 DNA: TGCAGTGCTCCTAGAAGCGGGGTTCAAGAGACCCAGTACTTC
D gene: -; V gene: TRBV3-1; clone size: many; J gene: TRBJ1-4; CDR3 protein: CASSQATGITNEKLFF; CDR3 DNA: TGTGCCAGCAGCCAAGCCACAGGGATCACTAATGAAAAACTGTTTTTT
D gene: -; V gene: TRBV6-1; clone size: many; J gene: TRBJ1-2; CDR3 protein: CASSVSGLLYGYTF; CDR3 DNA: TGTGCCAGCAGTGTCTCGGGACTCCTCTATGGCTACACCTTC
D gene: TRBD1; V gene: TRBV27; clone size: -; J gene: TRBJ2-7; CDR3 protein: CASSLSWSGGSYEQYF; CDR3 DNA: TGTGCCAGCAGTTTATCGTGGTCAGGGGGTTCCTACGAGCAGTACTTC
D gene: TRBD1; V gene: TRBV9; clone size: few; J gene: TRBJ2-7; CDR3 protein: CASSDRGRPPYEQYF; CDR3 DNA: TGTGCCAGCAGCGACAGGGGGAGACCTCCTTACGAGCAGTACTTC
D gene: -; V gene: TRBV30; clone size: many; J gene: TRBJ2-1; CDR3 protein: CAWTLYATTYNEQFF; CDR3 DNA: TGTGCCTGGACTTTATATGCGACAACCTACAATGAGCAGTTCTTC
D gene: TRBD2; V gene: TRBV11-2; clone size: -; J gene: TRBJ2-5; CDR3 protein: CASSLTPPKLAGGSPMYF; CDR3 DNA: TGTGCCAGCAGCTTAACCCCGCCGAAACTAGCGGGGGGGTCCCCGATGTACTTC
D gene: -; V gene: TRBV5-1; clone size: many; J gene: TRBJ1-3; CDR3 protein: CASKPSLGGPGSGNTIYF; CDR3 DNA: TGCGCCAGCAAGCCTTCGCTCGGGGGACCGGGCTCGGGAAACACCATATATTTT
D gene: -; V gene: TRBV28; clone size: many; J gene: TRBJ2-5; CDR3 protein: CASRRETQYF; CDR3 DNA: TGTGCCAGCAGAAGAGAGACCCAGTACTTC
D gene: -; V gene: TRBV11-2; clone size: many; J gene: TRBJ2-3; CDR3 protein: CASSLYAGSLGTDTQYF; CDR3 DNA: TGTGCCAGCAGCTTATATGCGGGCTCCCTGGGGACAGATACGCAGTATTTT
D gene: -; V gene: TRBV11-2; clone size: many; J gene: TRBJ2-1; CDR3 protein: CASSYRELAYNEQFF; CDR3 DNA: TGTGCCAGCAGCTACAGGGAACTAGCCTACAATGAGCAGTTCTTC
D gene: -; V gene: TRBV2; clone size: many; J gene: TRBJ2-7; CDR3 protein: CARRTGPYEQYF; CDR3 DNA: TGTGCCAGAAGGACGGGACCCTACGAGCAGTACTTC
D gene: -; V gene: TRBV15; clone size: -; J gene: TRBJ1-5; CDR3 protein: CATSRHRVDQPQHF; CDR3 DNA: TGTGCCACCAGCAGACACAGGGTGGATCAGCCCCAGCATTTT
D gene: TRBD2; V gene: TRBV6-1; clone size: -; J gene: TRBJ2-5; CDR3 protein: CASSPASGGGETQYF; CDR3 DNA: TGTGCCAGCAGTCCCGCTAGCGGGGGTGGGGAGACCCAGTACTTC
D gene: -; V gene: TRBV12-3/TRBV12-4; clone size: -; J gene: TRBJ2-2; CDR3 protein: CASSSPRAGAGGELFF; CDR3 DNA: TGTGCCAGCAGCAGCCCTCGGGCCGGCGCGGGCGGGGAGCTGTTTTTT
D gene: TRBD1; V gene: TRBV20-1; clone size: -; J gene: TRBJ2-1; CDR3 protein: CSARDSGTGSYNEQFF; CDR3 DNA: TGCAGTGCTAGAGACAGTGGGACAGGGTCTTACAATGAGCAGTTCTTC
D gene: -; V gene: TRBV28; clone size: -; J gene: TRBJ1-1; CDR3 protein: CASSYSTEPAFF; CDR3 DNA: TGTGCCAGCAGTTACTCGACGGAACCTGCTTTCTTT
D gene: TRBD2; V gene: TRBV2; clone size: many; J gene: TRBJ2-2; CDR3 protein: CASIKREESGELFF; CDR3 DNA: TGTGCCAGCATAAAGCGGGAGGAGTCCGGGGAGCTGTTTTTT
D gene: TRBD2; V gene: TRBV2; clone size: many; J gene: TRBJ2-7; CDR3 protein: CASSRGGLAVYEQYF; CDR3 DNA: TGTGCCAGCAGCCGGGGAGGACTAGCGGTCTACGAGCAGTACTTC
D gene: TRBD2; V gene: TRBV11-2; clone size: many; J gene: TRBJ2-1; CDR3 protein: CASSSGLAGDPEQFF; CDR3 DNA: TGTGCCAGCAGCTCGGGACTAGCGGGAGATCCTGAGCAGTTCTTC
D gene: -; V gene: TRBV4-2; clone size: few; J gene: TRBJ2-1; CDR3 protein: CASSQVSESSEQFF; CDR3 DNA: TGTGCCAGCAGCCAAGTATCAGAGTCGAGTGAGCAGTTCTTC
D gene: -; V gene: TRBV6-1; clone size: many; J gene: TRBJ2-3; CDR3 protein: CASSEAEGEGTDTQYF; CDR3 DNA: TGTGCCAGCAGTGAAGCGGAGGGTGAAGGGACAGATACGCAGTATTTT
D gene: -; V gene: TRBV6-6; clone size: few; J gene: TRBJ1-1; CDR3 protein: CASSYGGENTEAFF; CDR3 DNA: TGTGCCAGCAGTTACGGCGGGGAGAACACTGAAGCTTTCTTT
D gene: TRBD2; V gene: TRBV12-3/TRBV12-4; clone size: few; J gene: TRBJ2-3; CDR3 protein: CASSFWTRMTDTQYF; CDR3 DNA: TGTGCCAGCAGCTTTTGGACTAGGATGACAGATACGCAGTATTTT